This passage covers 18 T cell receptor beta chains from one sample sequenced in a study of T-cell memory formation after mild COVID-19. Each CDR3 protein gets one entry after TCRdb re-called the 5' RACE reads with MiXCR. This table has about 400,000 distinct CDR3 sequences, approximately 15% appearing once. The source material was PBMCs or a T cell subset sorted from them (not recorded which). The receptors were gathered from a man aged 18 to 35 who had mild COVID-19 (a few samples of this study predate the infection). Cell type and time point are not known.

This clonotype has a handful of counts. This sequence joins TRBV5-1 and TRBJ2-7; D may be TRBD1 (6 bases). Germline CDR1 and CDR2: SGHRS and YFSETQ. Trimming removed 2 bases from V and 0 bases from J, with 12 bases in between. This CDR3 has 15 amino acids. The chain's CDR3 is CASSFSGESSYEQYF. In nucleotides, the CDR3 is TGCGCCAGCAGCTTCTCAGGGGAAAGCTCCTACGAGCAGTACTTC. Drawing the rest from reference TRBV5-1 and TRBJ2-7, the complete variable domain is KAGVTQTPRYLIKTRGQQVTLSCSPISGHRSVSWYQQTPGQGLQFLFEYFSETQRNKGNFPGRFSGRQFSNSRSEMNVSTLELGDSALYLCASSFSGESSYEQYFGPGTRLTVT.

The chain is built from TRBV20-1 and TRBJ1-4; D not resolved. Trimming took 3 bases from V and 8 from J, leaving 4 bases between them. The CDR3 is 10 amino acids. The V gene's germline CDR1 is DFQATT and CDR2 SNEGSKA (reference sequence). The CDR3 DNA is TGCAGTGCTAGGGGCGAAAAACTGTTTTTT. This sequence encodes CSARGEKLFF.

V usage is TRBV2 and J usage is TRBJ2-4; 11 nucleotides match TRBD2. The germline gives CDR1 SNHLY, CDR2 FYNNEI. The CDR3 totals 15 residues. Unmatched junction bases numbered 9, after V lost 6 bases and J lost 8 bases. CDR3 in amino acids: CASRATSGGWDIQYF. DNA of the CDR3: TGTGCCAGCAGGGCTACTAGCGGGGGATGGGACATTCAGTACTTC.

The V gene is TRBV5-5, the J gene TRBJ1-5; D ambiguous. In germline, CDR1 is SGHKS, CDR2 YYEKEE (reference sequence). The CDR3 has 14 residues. Trimming pared 5 bases from V and 0 bases from J, leaving 9 bases between. The CDR3 coding sequence is TGTGCCAGCAGTCGAACAATTAGCAATCAGCCCCAGCATTTT. Its protein is CASSRTISNQPQHF.

The rearrangement uses TRBV20-1 and TRBJ2-3; weak D call: TRBD2 (7 bases). V was clipped by 6 bases and J by 5 bases, with 15 bases between them. The V gene's germline CDR1 is DFQATT and CDR2 SNEGSKA (reference sequence). The CDR3 has 13 amino acids. The CDR3 region is CSAYGGRQDTQYF. The CDR3 DNA reads as TGCAGTGCCTACGGGGGGCGGCAAGATACGCAGTATTTT.

Only a few counts were recorded for this clonotype. This chain connects TRBV11-2 to TRBJ2-2; TRBD1 or TRBD2 may be the D gene (7 bases each). Trimming stripped 5 bases from V and 4 bases from J, with 17 bases between. The CDR3 is made up of 16 amino acids. The germline V gene has CDR1 SGHAT and CDR2 FQNNGV. CDR3 DNA sequence: TGTGCCAGCAGCCGAGTCCAGGGGGGGATCACCGGGGAGCTGTTTTTT. Its translation is CASSRVQGGITGELFF.

This clonotype showed up just a few times. The genes are TRBV5-6 and TRBJ2-3, with 10 bases fitting TRBD2. V gave up 7 bases and J gave up 6 bases; unmatched junction bases: 11. CDR1 and CDR2 (germline): SGHDT, YYEEEE. CDR3 length: 15 residues. As DNA, the CDR3 is TGTGCCAGCGTGAAGGTAGCGGGGGGTTTGGATACGCAGTATTTT. Its translation: CASVKVAGGLDTQYF. The variable domain in full, completed from reference TRBV5-6 and TRBJ2-3, reads DAGVTQSPTHLIKTRGQQVTLRCSPKSGHDTVSWYQQALGQGPQFIFQYYEEEERQRGNFPDRFSGHQFPNYSSELNVNALLLGDSALYLCASVKVAGGLDTQYFGPGTRLTVL.

The chain is built from TRBV20-1 and TRBJ2-3; 15 bases are a match to TRBD2. V lost 6 bases to trimming and J lost 3 bases; unmatched junction nucleotides: 1. Germline values: CDR1 DFQATT, CDR2 SNEGSKA (reference sequence). CDR3 length: 14 amino acids. This CDR3 reads CSAGTSGGTDTQYF. The CDR3 nucleotides are TGCAGTGCCGGGACTAGCGGGGGGACAGATACGCAGTATTTT.

This clonotype was recorded many times. V is TRBV10-3 and J is TRBJ2-7; 11 bases align to TRBD1. V shed 4 bases, J shed 5 bases, and the junction held 4 bases outside the gene matches. Germline V lookup: CDR1 ENHRY, CDR2 SYGVKD. This CDR3 has 14 residues. The CDR3 coding sequence is TGTGCCATCAGTGGAGGACAGGGGGCAAACGAGCAGTACGTC. Protein: CAISGGQGANEQYV.

This clonotype was seen more than once but under ten times. The chain is built from TRBV12-3 or TRBV12-4 and TRBJ1-1; 12 nucleotides match TRBD1. The CDR3 length is 15 residues. V gave up 6 bases and J gave up 4 bases; unmatched junction bases: 6. This chain's CDR3 is CASRTGTGGTTEAFF. CDR3 nucleotides: TGTGCCAGCAGGACCGGGACAGGGGGCACCACTGAAGCTTTCTTT.

The V gene is TRBV7-8, the J gene TRBJ1-2; D is ambiguous. Germline V gene sequence: CDR1 SGHVS, CDR2 FQNEAQ. Trimming removed 1 base at V and 8 bases at J, with 17 bases between. The CDR3 consists of 15 residues. The CDR3, as DNA: TGTGCCAGCAGCTTAGGCAGCCAGTGGCAAGGCGGCTACACCTTC. Protein sequence: CASSLGSQWQGGYTF.

The V call is TRBV29-1, the J call TRBJ1-2, with a weak D call TRBD1 (5 bases). CDR1 SQVTM and CDR2 ANQGSEA come from the germline V gene. The CDR3 runs 10 residues. The V end lost 6 bases, the J end lost 8 bases, and 10 bases lay between the germline ends. The CDR3 region has the DNA TGCAGCGTCTTCGGGGGGGGCTACACCTTC. This encodes CSVFGGGYTF.

This clonotype was detected only a few times. V usage is TRBV12-3 or TRBV12-4 and J usage is TRBJ2-2, with 7 nucleotides matching TRBD1. J gave up 7 bases and V 6 bases, and 5 bases lay outside the gene matches. The CDR3 extends over 13 amino acids. The CDR3 bases are TGTGCCAGCAGGAGACAGGGTGGCGGGGAGCTGTTTTTT. Translation gives CASRRQGGGELFF.

This clonotype was seen many times. V usage is TRBV27 and J usage is TRBJ2-1, with a tentative D call TRBD1 (5 bases). This CDR3 is 17 amino acids long. Germline V gene data show CDR1 as MNHEY and CDR2 as SMNVEV (reference sequence). Trimming left V 6 bases short and J 2 bases short, with 20 bases between. CDR3 DNA: TGTGCCAGCAGCTATCGACCGGCGGAAGGGGCCTACAATGAGCAGTTCTTC. It yields the protein CASSYRPAEGAYNEQFF.

This chain joins TRBV6-5 and TRBJ1-1; 7 bases line up with TRBD1. The CDR3 covers 16 residues. Germline CDR1 MNHEY, CDR2 SVGAGI. J gave up 3 bases and V 6 bases, and 13 bases lay outside the gene matches. The CDR3 coding sequence is TGTGCCAGCAGCCGAATCGGGACAGAACTTTACACTGAAGCTTTCTTT. Amino acids: CASSRIGTELYTEAFF.

This clonotype has just a few counts. The rearrangement uses TRBV20-1 and TRBJ1-1, with D unresolved. The V gene's germline CDR1 is DFQATT and CDR2 SNEGSKA (reference sequence). V lost 4 bases, J lost 4 bases, and 10 bases lay in between. The CDR3 runs to 12 residues. The CDR3 reads CSANLGGTEAFF. In DNA form, the CDR3 reads TGCAGTGCTAATCTAGGAGGCACTGAAGCTTTCTTT.

This clonotype has a single count. V usage is TRBV27 and J usage is TRBJ2-5, with D uncertain. V was cut by 8 bases and J by 1 base, with 8 bases left in between. There are 12 residues in the CDR3. CDR1 is MNHEY and CDR2 is SMNVEV in the germline V gene (reference sequence). CDR3 residues: CASEVSQETQYF. The CDR3 DNA sequence: TGTGCCAGCGAGGTCAGCCAAGAGACCCAGTACTTC.

The V gene is TRBV5-1, the J gene TRBJ2-2, with 7 bases identical to TRBD1. The CDR3 spans 15 residues. Germline V gives CDR1 SGHRS, CDR2 YFSETQ. V lost 4 bases to trimming and J lost 4 bases; unmatched junction nucleotides: 7. In DNA form, the CDR3 reads TGCGCCAGCAGCCAAGGGGGCAGGAGCACCGGGGAGCTGTTTTTT. This sequence encodes CASSQGGRSTGELFF.